The next 30 T cell receptor beta chains were all read from a single sample in a study of blood T cell repertoires in COVID-19. Using immunoSEQ multiplex PCR, the repertoire was profiled, and TCRdb retains in-frame clones only, with some absent. The table shows about 400,000 clones, with about 90% occurring only once. Material: PBMCs or T cells enriched from blood (not recorded which). These receptors originate from a woman aged 18-29 years with acute COVID-19.

This clone was observed a few times. V usage is TRBV7-2 and J usage is TRBJ1-1; a weak D match, TRBD1 (6 bases). The germline V gene encodes CDR1 SGHTA and CDR2 FQGNSA. This CDR3 has 13 amino acids. Trimming took off 5 bases at V and 7 bases at J, with 14 bases between the two ends. In nucleotides, the CDR3 is TGTGCCAGCAGCGTCGGGACACGATTTGAAGCTTTCTTT. Amino acids: CASSVGTRFEAFF.

DNA of the CDR3: TGTGCCAGCAGCCCATACAGGGGCAGCGGCTATGGCTACACCTTC. Protein product: CASSPYRGSGYGYTF. The gene calls are TRBV5-6 and TRBJ1-2; 7 bases match TRBD1. CDR3 length: 15 amino acids. The V and J ends lost 4 bases and 4 bases, in that order; junction bases with no gene match: 10. Germline CDR1 SGHDT, CDR2 YYEEEE.

J is TRBJ2-3 and V is TRBV7-3, with 14 positions matching TRBD2. The CDR3 is 16 residues long. The V and J ends lost 5 bases and 4 bases, in that order; junction bases with no gene match: 5. CDR1 SGHTA and CDR2 FQGTGA come from the germline V gene. In DNA form, the CDR3 reads TGTGCCAGCAGCCTCGGGACTAGCGGGGGCCCAGATACGCAGTATTTT. Translation gives CASSLGTSGGPDTQYF.

The chain is built from TRBV5-8 and TRBJ2-7; 9 positions agree with TRBD1. The CDR3 sequence is 13 residues long. V was pared by 9 bases and J by 1 base, with 5 bases of the junction left unmatched. Germline V CDR1 and CDR2: SGHTS, YDEGEE. The CDR3 bases are TGTGCCACGATGGGACAGGGATCCTACGAGCAGTACTTC. This codes for CATMGQGSYEQYF.

The chain combines TRBV3-1 (or the pseudogene TRBV3-2) with TRBJ1-5; the match to TRBD1 covers 8 bases. CDR3 size: 16 residues. V lost 0 bases, J lost 5 bases, and 6 bases stayed unmatched. Germline-derived CDR1 and CDR2 are LGHDT and YNNKEL (reference sequence). The CDR3 here is CASSQDLTTGDQPQHF. In DNA form, the CDR3 reads TGTGCCAGCAGCCAAGATTTAACGACAGGGGATCAGCCCCAGCATTTT.

This clone was observed once. The chain is built from TRBV5-6 and TRBJ1-5; D might be TRBD1 (6 bases). The CDR3 length is 14 residues. CDR1 and CDR2 from the germline V gene are SGHDT and YYEEEE. V lost 2 bases to trimming and J lost 3 bases, with 9 bases between them. The CDR3 DNA sequence: TGTGCCAGCAGCTTTGGACAGTTCAATCAGCCCCAGCATTTT. Protein product: CASSFGQFNQPQHF.

The chain carries TRBV5-1 and TRBJ1-1; D is undetermined. The V and J ends lost 3 bases and 11 bases respectively, with 14 bases between them. This CDR3 region has 12 residues. In germline, CDR1 is SGHRS, CDR2 YFSETQ. In nucleotides, the CDR3 is TGCGCCAGCAGCTCAGAGGGTAATTGGGCTTTCTTT. It is translated as CASSSEGNWAFF.

The chain recombines TRBV28 with TRBJ2-7; D is uncertain. This CDR3 is built from 13 residues. Trimming left V 3 bases short and J 2 bases short, with 8 bases between. The V gene's germline CDR1 is MDHEN and CDR2 SYDVKM. In nucleotides, the CDR3 is TGTGCCAGCAGTTTCGGTACTACCTACGAGCAGTACTTC. Protein: CASSFGTTYEQYF.

The CDR3 DNA reads as TGTGCCAGCAGCCTGGGACTAGCGGAGTCCTACGAGCAGTACTTC. Translating it yields CASSLGLAESYEQYF. V usage is TRBV7-2 and J usage is TRBJ2-7; 11 bases match TRBD2. Germline V gene data show CDR1 as SGHTA and CDR2 as FQGNSA. The J segment lost 1 base and the V segment lost 5 bases, leaving 4 bases of the junction unmatched. The CDR3 loop spans 15 amino acids.

The rearrangement joins TRBV28 to TRBJ1-2; D is unclear. Germline-derived CDR1 and CDR2 are MDHEN and SYDVKM. Trimming pared 10 bases from V and 3 bases from J, leaving 6 bases between. This CDR3 contains 10 residues. As DNA, the CDR3 is TGTGCCACCACGGACTATGGCTACACCTTC. Translated, it gives CATTDYGYTF.

The chain employs TRBV18 and TRBJ2-5; unclear D gene. Between the trimmed V and J ends, which lost 3 bases and 5 bases, there was a span of 10 bases. The V gene's germline CDR1 is KGHSH and CDR2 LQKENI. The CDR3 covers 13 residues. CDR3 sequence (DNA): TGTGCCAGCTCACCCGACGGGTTGGAGACCCAGTACTTC. This codes for CASSPDGLETQYF.

The V call is TRBV20-1, the J call TRBJ2-1; unclear D gene. CDR3 length: 10 residues. Germline CDR1 is DFQATT and CDR2 is SNEGSKA (reference sequence). Trimming removed 2 bases at V and 7 bases at J, with 3 bases between. CDR3 amino acids: CSARLNEQFF. The CDR3 bases are TGCAGTGCTAGACTGAATGAGCAGTTCTTC.

For this clone: The sample holds other DNA sequences that translate to the same CDR3. The V gene is TRBV7-2, the J gene TRBJ2-7; 12 bases are shared with TRBD2. Trimming cost V 5 bases and J 10 bases; bases outside gene matches: 6. The CDR3 spans 13 residues. Germline CDR1 SGHTA, CDR2 FQGNSA. The CDR3 here is CASSPRLAGAQYF. DNA for the CDR3: TGTGCCAGCAGCCCGAGACTAGCGGGGGCTCAGTACTTC.

V gene TRBV27 combines with J gene TRBJ2-3, with D possibly being TRBD2 (6 bases). Between the trimmed V and J ends, which lost 5 bases and 2 bases, there was a span of 20 bases. The germline gives CDR1 MNHEY, CDR2 SMNVEV (reference sequence). The CDR3 has 17 amino acids. The CDR3 DNA reads TGTGCCAGCAGTCCTGGGACTTCCTATTTAGACACAGATACGCAGTATTTT. Its translation is CASSPGTSYLDTDTQYF.

This chain uses TRBV7-2 with TRBJ2-3, with TRBD1 matching 7 bases. The CDR3 consists of 14 residues. Losses at the gene ends were 3 bases for V and 5 bases for J; bases not matched to a gene: 5. CDR1 and CDR2 (germline): SGHTA, FQGNSA. The CDR3 bases are TGTGCCAGCAGCTTGAACAGGGGTATAGATACGCAGTATTTT. Encoded protein: CASSLNRGIDTQYF.

The chain links TRBV5-5 to TRBJ2-7, with 10 nucleotides matching TRBD1. The length of the CDR3 is 15 residues. Germline V CDR1 and CDR2: SGHKS, YYEKEE (reference sequence). V was clipped by 2 bases and J by 3 bases; unmatched bases: 5. The CDR3 region is CASSFTGQGLYEQYF. The DNA for the CDR3 is TGTGCCAGCAGCTTTACGGGACAGGGGCTCTACGAGCAGTACTTC.

This clone was recorded at least ten times. The chain joins TRBV7-2 to TRBJ2-1; 10 positions agree with TRBD1. Per the germline V gene, CDR1 is SGHTA and CDR2 is FQGNSA. Trimming cost V 2 bases and J 0 bases; bases outside gene matches: 4. This CDR3 contains 17 residues. This CDR3 reads CASSLRDRGSSYNEQFF. The CDR3, as DNA: TGTGCCAGCAGCTTACGGGACAGGGGCAGCTCCTACAATGAGCAGTTCTTC.

The chain has TRBV5-1 and TRBJ2-3; 10 positions match TRBD2. The CDR3 consists of 17 residues. Looked up from germline, CDR1 is SGHRS and CDR2 is YFSETQ. V shed 0 bases, J shed 0 bases, and the junction held 4 bases outside the gene matches. The DNA for the CDR3 is TGCGCCAGCAGCTTGGTGTTACTAGCGGGGAGCACAGATACGCAGTATTTT. This codes for CASSLVLLAGSTDTQYF. Combining the CDR3 with reference TRBV5-1 and TRBJ2-3 gives the whole variable domain KAGVTQTPRYLIKTRGQQVTLSCSPISGHRSVSWYQQTPGQGLQFLFEYFSETQRNKGNFPGRFSGRQFSNSRSEMNVSTLELGDSALYLCASSLVLLAGSTDTQYFGPGTRLTVL.

This rearrangement joins TRBV29-1 to TRBJ1-3; a possible D gene is TRBD1 (6 bases). V was cut by 7 bases and J by 0 bases, with 10 bases left in between. Germline values: CDR1 SQVTM, CDR2 ANQGSEA. The CDR3 is 13 residues long. The DNA for the CDR3 is TGCAGCGCCGCCAGGGGCTCTGGAAACACCATATATTTT. Its translation: CSAARGSGNTIYF.

The table lists this clone with a few counts. The chain links TRBV20-1 to TRBJ1-2, with no clear D. The CDR3 covers 13 residues. Trimming stripped 5 bases from V and 4 bases from J, with 14 bases between. CDR1 and CDR2 (germline): DFQATT, SNEGSKA (reference sequence). CDR3 sequence reads: CSAGGLTAYGYTF. CDR3 in DNA: TGCAGTGCTGGTGGACTTACCGCCTATGGCTACACCTTC.

This chain uses TRBV25-1 with TRBJ1-1; maybe TRBD1 (5 bases). The V gene lost 1 base and the J gene lost 6 bases, with 15 bases spanning the gap. Germline V CDR1 and CDR2: MGHDK, SYGVNS. The CDR3 sequence is 15 residues long. For the CDR3, the DNA is TGTGCCAGCAGTGAATCCCCGGGGGGTAGTGCTGAAGCTTTCTTT. It yields the protein CASSESPGGSAEAFF.

The CDR3 nucleotides are TGCAGTGCCCCATCGAACACTGAAGCTTTCTTT. Translation gives CSAPSNTEAFF. V is TRBV20-1 and J is TRBJ1-1; D gene uncertain. Germline V gene data show CDR1 as DFQATT and CDR2 as SNEGSKA (reference sequence). Trimming removed 6 bases from V and 1 base from J, with 6 bases in between. The CDR3 spans 11 residues.

The CDR3 DNA reads TGTGCCAGCTCACCAAGCGGGGGGGCTTTCGGGGCCAACGTCCTGACTTTC. Protein: CASSPSGGAFGANVLTF. The V gene is TRBV18, the J gene TRBJ2-6; 10 positions agree with TRBD2. Germline lookup yields CDR1 KGHSH and CDR2 LQKENI. The CDR3 loop spans 17 amino acids. V shed 2 bases and J 4 bases; nucleotides not matched to a gene: 5.

This clone was counted once. This rearrangement joins TRBV5-1 to TRBJ2-3; D gene unclear. Trimming removed 0 bases at V and 4 bases at J, with 9 bases between. There are 14 residues in the CDR3. CDR1 and CDR2 from the germline V gene are SGHRS and YFSETQ. CDR3 sequence: CASSLVADADTQYF. The CDR3 nucleotides are TGCGCCAGCAGCTTGGTAGCAGACGCAGATACGCAGTATTTT.

J is TRBJ2-7 and V is TRBV30, with TRBD2 identical over 10 bases. From germline, CDR1 is GTSNPN and CDR2 SVGIG (reference sequence). The CDR3 is 14 residues long. V was pared by 0 bases and J by 6 bases, with 5 bases of the junction left unmatched. CDR3 residues: CAWSVASGSFEQYF. The DNA for the CDR3 is TGTGCCTGGAGTGTAGCTAGCGGGAGTTTCGAGCAGTACTTC.

The chain uses TRBV11-3 and TRBJ1-3; no reliable D call. The CDR3 is made up of 12 amino acids. Trimming removed 5 bases at V and 4 bases at J, with 6 bases between. Germline loops: CDR1 SGHNT, CDR2 YENEEA. The CDR3 sequence: CASSLEGNTIYF. CDR3 nucleotides: TGTGCCAGCAGCCTCGAGGGAAACACCATATATTTT.

The chain combines TRBV11-3 with TRBJ2-3, with TRBD2 matching 7 bases. The CDR3 spans 15 residues. The germline V gene encodes CDR1 SGHNT and CDR2 YENEEA. The ends lost 2 bases at V and 1 base at J; junction bases unmatched: 3. The CDR3 nucleotides read TGTGCCAGCAGCTTATTGGCGGGGGGCACAGATACGCAGTATTTT. Protein sequence: CASSLLAGGTDTQYF.

The gene calls are TRBV5-1 and TRBJ2-3; the match to TRBD1 covers 8 bases. The germline gives CDR1 SGHRS, CDR2 YFSETQ. With V trimmed by 3 bases and J by 2 bases, 11 bases remained unmatched. The CDR3 spans 17 residues. CDR3 protein: CASSYRQGSFLTDTQYF. The CDR3 coding sequence is TGCGCCAGCAGCTACCGACAGGGGAGTTTCCTCACAGATACGCAGTATTTT. Combining the CDR3 with reference TRBV5-1 and TRBJ2-3 gives the whole variable domain KAGVTQTPRYLIKTRGQQVTLSCSPISGHRSVSWYQQTPGQGLQFLFEYFSETQRNKGNFPGRFSGRQFSNSRSEMNVSTLELGDSALYLCASSYRQGSFLTDTQYFGPGTRLTVL.

In this sample, this clone turned up a few times. Other DNA sequences of this sample code for an identical CDR3. The CDR3 nucleotides are TGTGCCAGCAGCTTAGGAGGTGGACAGCCCCAGCATTTT. Translation: CASSLGGGQPQHF. This rearrangement joins TRBV5-6 to TRBJ1-5; D ambiguous. Germline CDR1 SGHDT, CDR2 YYEEEE. The CDR3 runs to 13 residues. V was trimmed by 2 bases and J by 7 bases, leaving 10 bases between them. Full variable domain (missing parts from reference TRBV5-6 and TRBJ1-5): DAGVTQSPTHLIKTRGQQVTLRCSPKSGHDTVSWYQQALGQGPQFIFQYYEEEERQRGNFPDRFSGHQFPNYSSELNVNALLLGDSALYLCASSLGGGQPQHFGDGTRLSIL.

V and J are TRBV5-1 and TRBJ1-1, with D perhaps TRBD1 (5 bases). CDR3 length: 13 residues. V was pared by 3 bases and J by 2 bases, with 8 bases between. Looked up from germline, CDR1 is SGHRS and CDR2 is YFSETQ. The CDR3 DNA reads as TGCGCCAGCAGCTGGGGGGGAAACACTGAAGCTTTCTTT. It yields the protein CASSWGGNTEAFF. The full variable domain, its missing parts supplied by reference TRBV5-1 and TRBJ1-1, is KAGVTQTPRYLIKTRGQQVTLSCSPISGHRSVSWYQQTPGQGLQFLFEYFSETQRNKGNFPGRFSGRQFSNSRSEMNVSTLELGDSALYLCASSWGGNTEAFFGQGTRLTVV.